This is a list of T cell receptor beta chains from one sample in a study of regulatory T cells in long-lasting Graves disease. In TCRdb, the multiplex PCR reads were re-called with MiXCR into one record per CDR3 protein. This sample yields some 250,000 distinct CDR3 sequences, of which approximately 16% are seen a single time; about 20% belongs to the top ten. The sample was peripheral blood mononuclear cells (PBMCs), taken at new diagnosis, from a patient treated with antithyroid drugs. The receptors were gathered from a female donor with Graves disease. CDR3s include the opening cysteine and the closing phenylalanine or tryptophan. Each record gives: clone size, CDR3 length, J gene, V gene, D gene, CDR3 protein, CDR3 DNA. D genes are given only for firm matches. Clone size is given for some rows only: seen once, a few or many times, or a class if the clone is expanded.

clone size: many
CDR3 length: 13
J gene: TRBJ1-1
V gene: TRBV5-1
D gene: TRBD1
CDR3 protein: CASRDRGDTEAFF
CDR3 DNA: TGCGCCAGCCGGGACAGGGGGGACACTGAAGCTTTCTTT

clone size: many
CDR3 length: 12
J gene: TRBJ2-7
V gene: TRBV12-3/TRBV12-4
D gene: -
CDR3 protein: CASSLVVFEQYF
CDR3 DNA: TGTGCCAGCAGTTTGGTCGTCTTCGAGCAGTACTTC

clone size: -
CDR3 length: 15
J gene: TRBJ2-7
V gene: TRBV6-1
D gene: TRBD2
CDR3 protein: CASSEYSGSSYEQYF
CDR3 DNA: TGTGCCAGCAGTGAATACAGCGGGAGCTCCTACGAGCAGTACTTC

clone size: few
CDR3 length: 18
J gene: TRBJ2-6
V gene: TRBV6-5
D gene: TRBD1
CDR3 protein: CASSSAGTGPSGANVLTF
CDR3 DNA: TGTGCCAGCAGTTCGGCCGGGACAGGGCCCTCTGGGGCCAACGTCCTGACTTTC

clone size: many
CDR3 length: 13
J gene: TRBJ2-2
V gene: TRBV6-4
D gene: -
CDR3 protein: CASSDAEAGELFF
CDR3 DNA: TGTGCCAGCAGTGATGCAGAAGCCGGGGAGCTGTTTTTT

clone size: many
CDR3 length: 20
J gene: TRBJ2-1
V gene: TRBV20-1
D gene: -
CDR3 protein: CSARDSGGSAVHRSYNEQFF
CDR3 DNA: TGCAGTGCTAGAGATTCCGGCGGGTCGGCTGTCCATCGCTCCTACAATGAGCAGTTCTTC

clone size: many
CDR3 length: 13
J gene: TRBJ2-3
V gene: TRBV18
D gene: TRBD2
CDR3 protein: CASSPGLADTQYF
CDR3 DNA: TGTGCCAGCTCACCAGGACTAGCGGATACGCAGTATTTT

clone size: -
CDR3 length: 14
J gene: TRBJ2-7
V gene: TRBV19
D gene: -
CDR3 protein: CASSIVTGAYEQYF
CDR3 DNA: TGTGCCAGTAGTATCGTGACGGGGGCCTACGAGCAGTACTTC

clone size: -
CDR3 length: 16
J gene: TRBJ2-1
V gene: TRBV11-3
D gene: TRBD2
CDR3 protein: CASSPRLAGTLSGQFF
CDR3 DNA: TGTGCCAGCAGCCCCCGACTAGCGGGAACCCTCAGTGGGCAGTTCTTC

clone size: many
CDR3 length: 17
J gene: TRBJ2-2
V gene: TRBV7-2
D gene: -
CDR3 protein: CASRRGSGTTYTGELFF
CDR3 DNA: TGTGCCAGCAGGCGGGGATCCGGGACAACCTACACCGGGGAGCTGTTTTTT

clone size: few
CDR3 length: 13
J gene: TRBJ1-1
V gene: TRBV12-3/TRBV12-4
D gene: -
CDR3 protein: CASSSRDITEAFF
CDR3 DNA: TGTGCCAGCAGTTCCCGGGACATCACTGAAGCTTTCTTT

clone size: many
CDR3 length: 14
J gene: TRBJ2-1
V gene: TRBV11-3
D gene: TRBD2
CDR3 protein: CASSQQREGHEQFF
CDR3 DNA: TGTGCCAGCAGCCAACAGCGGGAGGGCCATGAGCAGTTCTTC

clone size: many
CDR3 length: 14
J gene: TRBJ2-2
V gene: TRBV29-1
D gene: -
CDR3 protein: CSVRRTVNTGELFF
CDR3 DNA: TGCAGCGTCCGACGGACAGTCAACACCGGGGAGCTGTTTTTT

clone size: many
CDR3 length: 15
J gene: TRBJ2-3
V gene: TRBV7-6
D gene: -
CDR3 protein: CASSLEQTFTDTQYF
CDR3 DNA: TGTGCCAGCAGCTTAGAACAGACCTTCACAGATACGCAGTATTTT

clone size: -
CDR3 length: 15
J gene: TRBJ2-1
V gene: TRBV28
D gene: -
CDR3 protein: CASSARDIHYNEQFF
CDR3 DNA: TGTGCCAGCAGTGCCCGGGACATCCACTACAATGAGCAGTTCTTC

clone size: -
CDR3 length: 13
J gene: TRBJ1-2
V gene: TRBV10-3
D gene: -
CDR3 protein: CAISDGQHYGYTF
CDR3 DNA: TGTGCCATCAGTGATGGTCAACATTATGGCTACACCTTC

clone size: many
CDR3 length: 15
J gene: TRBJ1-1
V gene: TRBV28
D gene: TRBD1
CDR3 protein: CASSFTGGYTFEAFF
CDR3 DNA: TGTGCCAGCAGTTTTACAGGGGGGTATACTTTCGAAGCTTTCTTT

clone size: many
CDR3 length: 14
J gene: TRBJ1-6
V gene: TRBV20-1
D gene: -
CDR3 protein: CSARDPSPRSPLHF
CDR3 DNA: TGCAGTGCTAGAGATCCCAGTCCCCGTTCACCCCTCCACTTT

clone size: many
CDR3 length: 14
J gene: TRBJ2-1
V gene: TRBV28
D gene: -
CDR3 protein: CASRTGTFYNEQFF
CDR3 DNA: TGTGCCAGCAGAACCGGGACTTTCTACAATGAGCAGTTCTTC

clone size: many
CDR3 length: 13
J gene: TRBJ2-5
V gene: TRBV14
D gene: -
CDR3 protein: CASSQAYQETQYF
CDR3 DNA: TGTGCCAGCAGCCAAGCCTACCAAGAGACCCAGTACTTC

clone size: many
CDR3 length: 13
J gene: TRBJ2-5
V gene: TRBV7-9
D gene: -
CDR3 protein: CASSFGGRETQYF
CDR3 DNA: TGTGCCAGCAGCTTCGGGGGTCGGGAGACCCAGTACTTC

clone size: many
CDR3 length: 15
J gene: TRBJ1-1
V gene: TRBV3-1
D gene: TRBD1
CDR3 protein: CASSRGTAINTEAFF
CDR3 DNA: TGTGCCAGCAGCCGTGGGACAGCAATCAACACTGAAGCTTTCTTT

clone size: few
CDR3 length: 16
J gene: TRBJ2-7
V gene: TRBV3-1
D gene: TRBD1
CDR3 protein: CASSQEADRGHYEQYF
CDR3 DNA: TGTGCCAGCAGCCAAGAGGCAGACAGGGGGCACTACGAGCAGTACTTC

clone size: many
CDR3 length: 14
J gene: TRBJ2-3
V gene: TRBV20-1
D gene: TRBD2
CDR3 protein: CSARGGTSGDTQYF
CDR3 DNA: TGCAGTGCTAGAGGTGGGACTAGCGGAGATACGCAGTATTTT

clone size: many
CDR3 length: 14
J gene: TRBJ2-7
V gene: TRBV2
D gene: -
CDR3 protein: CASRKTDPSYEQYF
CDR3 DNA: TGTGCCAGCAGGAAGACTGATCCCTCCTACGAGCAGTACTTC

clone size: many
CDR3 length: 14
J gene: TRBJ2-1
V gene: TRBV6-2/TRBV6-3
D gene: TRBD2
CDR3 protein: CASSEGLAGDEQFF
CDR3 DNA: TGTGCCAGCAGTGAAGGACTAGCGGGAGATGAGCAGTTCTTC

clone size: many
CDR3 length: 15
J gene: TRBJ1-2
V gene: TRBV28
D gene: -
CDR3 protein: CASSLKVVSGDGYTF
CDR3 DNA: TGTGCCAGCAGTTTAAAAGTCGTGTCAGGGGATGGCTACACCTTC

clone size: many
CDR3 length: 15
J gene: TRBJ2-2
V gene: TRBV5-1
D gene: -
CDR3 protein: CASSLEATNTGELFF
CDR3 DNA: TGCGCCAGCAGCTTGGAGGCCACGAACACCGGGGAGCTGTTTTTT

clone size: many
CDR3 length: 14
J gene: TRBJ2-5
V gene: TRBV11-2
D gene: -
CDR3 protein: CASSLVGHVETQYF
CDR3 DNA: TGTGCCAGCAGCTTGGTCGGCCACGTGGAGACCCAGTACTTC

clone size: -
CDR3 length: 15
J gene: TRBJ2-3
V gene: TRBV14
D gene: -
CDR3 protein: CASSQAGAGTDTQYF
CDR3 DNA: TGTGCCAGCAGCCAAGCGGGGGCAGGCACAGATACGCAGTATTTT

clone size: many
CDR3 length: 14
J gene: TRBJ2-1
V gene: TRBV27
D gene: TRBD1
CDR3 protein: CASRSLQGVNEQFF
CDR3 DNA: TGTGCCAGCAGATCATTACAGGGGGTCAATGAGCAGTTCTTC

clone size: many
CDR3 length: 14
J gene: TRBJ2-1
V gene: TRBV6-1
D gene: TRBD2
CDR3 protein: CASSTSSGPMEQFF
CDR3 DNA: TGTGCCAGCAGTACTTCTAGCGGGCCGATGGAGCAGTTCTTC

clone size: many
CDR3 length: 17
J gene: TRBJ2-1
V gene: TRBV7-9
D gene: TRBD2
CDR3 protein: CASSELAGTSGDNEQFF
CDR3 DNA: TGTGCCAGCAGCGAATTGGCCGGGACTAGCGGGGACAATGAGCAGTTCTTC

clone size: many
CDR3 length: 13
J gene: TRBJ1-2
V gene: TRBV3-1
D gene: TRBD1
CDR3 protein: CASSFGQEGPYTF
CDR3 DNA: TGTGCCAGCAGTTTCGGACAGGAAGGCCCCTACACCTTC

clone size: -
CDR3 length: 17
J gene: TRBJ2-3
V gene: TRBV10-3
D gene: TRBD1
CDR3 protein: CAISESRGRFGTDTQYF
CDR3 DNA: TGTGCCATCAGTGAGTCGAGGGGGCGGTTCGGCACAGATACGCAGTATTTT

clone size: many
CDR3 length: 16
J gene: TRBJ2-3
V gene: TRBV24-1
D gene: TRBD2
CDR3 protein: CATEGTSGIGTDTQYF
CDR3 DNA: TGTGCCACCGAAGGGACTAGCGGGATAGGGACAGATACGCAGTATTTT

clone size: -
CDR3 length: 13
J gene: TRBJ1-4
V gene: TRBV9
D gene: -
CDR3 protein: CASSPEANEKLFF
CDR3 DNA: TGTGCCAGCAGCCCGGAAGCTAATGAAAAACTGTTTTTT

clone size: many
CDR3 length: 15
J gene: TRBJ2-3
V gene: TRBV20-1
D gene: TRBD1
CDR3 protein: CSASGTGGKSDTQYF
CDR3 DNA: TGCAGTGCTAGTGGGACAGGGGGCAAGTCAGATACGCAGTATTTT

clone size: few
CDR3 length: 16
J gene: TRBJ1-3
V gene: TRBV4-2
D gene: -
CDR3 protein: CASSQASGGPGNTIYF
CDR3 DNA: TGTGCCAGCAGCCAAGCCTCGGGGGGGCCCGGAAACACCATATATTTT

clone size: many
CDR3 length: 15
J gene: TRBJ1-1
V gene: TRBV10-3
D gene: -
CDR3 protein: CAISESDGVNTEAFF
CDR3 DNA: TGTGCCATCAGTGAGTCTGATGGGGTGAACACTGAAGCTTTCTTT

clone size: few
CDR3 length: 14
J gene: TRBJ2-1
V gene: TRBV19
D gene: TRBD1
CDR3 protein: CASSTPTGYNEQFF
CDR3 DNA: TGTGCCAGTAGTACGCCGACAGGGTACAATGAGCAGTTCTTC

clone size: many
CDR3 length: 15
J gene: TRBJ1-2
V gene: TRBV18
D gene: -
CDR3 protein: CASSPVTGSSYGYTF
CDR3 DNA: TGTGCCAGCTCACCCGTCACAGGGTCGAGTTATGGCTACACCTTC

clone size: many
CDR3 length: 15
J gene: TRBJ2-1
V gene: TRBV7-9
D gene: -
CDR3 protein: CASSPQGLRYNEQFF
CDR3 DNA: TGTGCCAGCAGCCCCCAGGGCCTTAGATACAATGAGCAGTTCTTC

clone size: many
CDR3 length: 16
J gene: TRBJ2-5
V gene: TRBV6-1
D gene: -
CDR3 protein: CASNQRGRSPKWTQYF
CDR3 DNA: TGTGCCAGCAACCAAAGGGGCCGGAGTCCAAAGTGGACCCAGTACTTC

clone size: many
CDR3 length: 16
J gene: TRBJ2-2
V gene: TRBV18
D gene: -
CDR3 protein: CASSRGTEPSTGELFF
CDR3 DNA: TGTGCCAGCTCACGCGGGACCGAACCGTCCACCGGGGAGCTGTTTTTT

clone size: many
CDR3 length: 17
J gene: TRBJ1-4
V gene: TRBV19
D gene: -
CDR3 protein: CASSIQGTIATNEKLFF
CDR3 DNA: TGTGCCAGTAGTATACAGGGGACGATTGCAACTAATGAAAAACTGTTTTTT

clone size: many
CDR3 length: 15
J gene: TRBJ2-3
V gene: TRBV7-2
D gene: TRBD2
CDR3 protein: CASSPAGEWVDTQYF
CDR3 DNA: TGTGCCAGCAGCCCAGCGGGAGAGTGGGTGGATACGCAGTATTTT

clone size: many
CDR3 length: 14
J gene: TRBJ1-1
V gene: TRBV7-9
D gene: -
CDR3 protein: CASSLYTANTEAFF
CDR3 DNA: TGTGCCAGCAGCTTATATACAGCGAACACTGAAGCTTTCTTT

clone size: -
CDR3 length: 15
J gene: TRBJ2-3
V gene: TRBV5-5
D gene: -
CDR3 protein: CASSLRLDLEDTQYF
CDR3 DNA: TGTGCCAGCAGCCTCCGACTAGATTTAGAGGATACGCAGTATTTT

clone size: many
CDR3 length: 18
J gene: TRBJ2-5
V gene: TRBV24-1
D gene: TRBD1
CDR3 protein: CATSDNSGTGVYQETQYF
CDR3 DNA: TGTGCCACCAGTGACAACTCCGGGACAGGGGTCTACCAAGAGACCCAGTACTTC

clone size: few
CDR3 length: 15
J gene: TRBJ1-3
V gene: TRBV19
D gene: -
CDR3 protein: CASSQTGWLGNTIYF
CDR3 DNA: TGTGCCAGTAGCCAGACAGGTTGGCTCGGAAACACCATATATTTT

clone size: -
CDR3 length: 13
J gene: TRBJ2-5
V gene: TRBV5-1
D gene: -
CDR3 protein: CTSSLNLQETQYF
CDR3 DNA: TGCACCAGCAGCTTAAATCTCCAAGAGACCCAGTACTTC

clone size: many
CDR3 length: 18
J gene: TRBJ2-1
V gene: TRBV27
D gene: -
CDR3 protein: CASSFEGVSWGSYNEQFF
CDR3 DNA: TGTGCCAGCAGTTTTGAGGGAGTCTCCTGGGGCTCCTACAATGAGCAGTTCTTC

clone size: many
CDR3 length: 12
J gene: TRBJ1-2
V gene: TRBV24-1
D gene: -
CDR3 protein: CATSAGSYGYTF
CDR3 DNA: TGTGCCACCAGTGCCGGATCCTATGGCTACACCTTC

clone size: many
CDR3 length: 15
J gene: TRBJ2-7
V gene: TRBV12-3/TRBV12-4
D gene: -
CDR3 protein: CASRPGTTASYEQYF
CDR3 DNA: TGTGCCAGCAGACCCGGGACGACCGCCTCCTACGAGCAGTACTTC

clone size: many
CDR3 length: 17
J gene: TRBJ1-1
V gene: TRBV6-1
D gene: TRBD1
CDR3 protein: CASRLNRDRTENTEAFF
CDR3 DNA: TGTGCCAGCAGATTAAACCGGGACAGGACTGAGAACACTGAAGCTTTCTTT